This T cell receptor beta chain is drawn from a study of CD8+CD57+ T cells in acquired aplastic anemia (dated by TCRdb to between 2017 and 2018). Describing the broader study: On average, sorted CD4+ and CD8+ cells yielded 3.2 ug of extracted DNA, with a range of about 0.19 to 30 ug. Mean read counts for healthy donor samples were about 9.8 million for CD4+ cells and roughly 12 million for CD8+ cells. The paper's findings and limits, for the study overall: Between patients and healthy controls, no significant difference in CD8+ Simpson's diversity was found (P=0.060). Roughly 29 CD8+ CDR3 sequences were found to be shared between patients and controls, but these sequences appeared to be highly expressed in patients and within the immunodominant clones of the patients.

At least ten counts were recorded for this clonotype. The target of this receptor is not known. Base qualities are not provided; no much larger clone lies one nucleotide away. Profiling of TCR beta VDJ combinations and CDR3 sequences used genomic DNA as the template. TCR repertoire sequencing was run on an Illumina HiSeq 2000. On the authors' methods: TRBV/TRBJ rearrangement plots, CDR3 size and DJ length profiles, and Simpson's diversity index were used to assess repertoires. Whichever DNA sequence was most abundant in the deep sequencing data was defined as the immunodominant clone. CDR3 amino acid sequences were screened for sharing across subjects and compared with published repertoires and the VDJdb database. TCRdb applied fastp at Q25 and MiXCR to the public reads, then kept only in-frame beta chains. Identical CDR3 proteins give one entry, which carries the most common genes and DNA. For this entry, the V and J calls and clone size follow TCRdb and not the study's own pipeline. Across this sample there are some 140,000 distinct CDR3 sequences, with less than 45% seen only once. Of the sample, 8% to 8.5% is held by the ten largest clones.

In this study, sorted CD4+ and CD8+ T cells from the blood of healthy subjects and of severe aplastic anemia patients had their TCR repertoires deep-sequenced. Ficoll-Paque density gradient centrifugation was used to isolate peripheral blood mononuclear cells. Before DNA was extracted, CD4+ and CD8+ T cells were sorted using either FACS or magnetic beads. V and J are trimmed by 3 bases and 3 bases, and the gene matches miss 8 bases of the junction. For CDR1 and CDR2, the germline V gene lists KGHDR and SFDVKD. The CDR3 covers 16 residues, taking in both the cysteine and the phenylalanine. Solely the CDR3 DNA is kept, with 48 bases framed from the first base.

Material for sequencing was sorted CD4+, CD8+, or CD8+CD57+ T cells (not recorded which) from PBMCs. The rearranged segments are TRBV24-1 and TRBJ2-5, with 8 junctional bases fitting TRBD1. The sequence derives from a human donor in good health, serving as a control. The DNA reads as follows: TGTGCCACCAGTGATCCCCGTGACAGGGGCGAAGAGACCCAGTACTTC. The translation is CATSDPRDRGEETQYF.